A single sample is the source of the 29 T cell receptor beta chains below, sequenced in a study of OX40 agonist ivuxolimab in advanced cancers. The table came from immunoSEQ multiplex PCR; TCRdb's copy has only in-frame clones and leaves some out. The data show 35,000 to 55,000 clones, 90% to 95% seen once. Sequencing used CD4+ or CD8+ T cells sorted from blood, obtained in a trial of the OX40 agonist ivuxolimab. The source is an adult with an advanced solid tumor such as melanoma, head and neck, liver or kidney cancer.

This clone was counted once. J is TRBJ2-1 and V is TRBV7-9, with TRBD2 matching over 13 bases. This CDR3 contains 16 residues. CDR1 SEHNR and CDR2 FQNEAQ come from the germline V gene (reference sequence). Trimming at V came to 4 bases and at J to 8 bases, leaving 8 bases not matched to a gene. CDR3 DNA: TGTGCCAGCAGCTCCACCGGGACTAGCGGGATCTATGAGCAGTTCTTC. It translates to CASSSTGTSGIYEQFF.

In its sample, this clone was seen once. The chain couples TRBV27 to TRBJ1-4, with 7 bases aligning to TRBD1. This CDR3 comprises 16 residues. Trimming cost V 3 bases and J 3 bases; bases outside gene matches: 7. The germline CDR1 and CDR2 sequences are MNHEY and SMNVEV (reference sequence). The CDR3 here is CASSLFPGTANEKLFF. The CDR3 coding sequence is TGTGCCAGCAGTTTGTTCCCCGGGACAGCTAATGAAAAACTGTTTTTT. The variable domain in full, with the rest retrieved from reference TRBV27 and TRBJ1-4, is EAQVTQNPRYLITVTGKKLTVTCSQNMNHEYMSWYRQDPGLGLRQIYYSMNVEVTDKGDVPEGYKVSRKEKRNFPLILESPSPNQTSLYFCASSLFPGTANEKLFFGSGTQLSVL.

The chain links TRBV11-2 to TRBJ2-7; D uncertain. Per germline, CDR1 SGHAT and CDR2 FQNNGV. This CDR3 comprises 14 residues. Trimming left V 3 bases short and J 3 bases short, with 12 bases between. The CDR3 sequence is CASSLTAPGYEQYF. CDR3 sequence (DNA): TGTGCCAGCAGCTTGACCGCCCCGGGCTACGAGCAGTACTTC.

V and J are TRBV12-5 and TRBJ2-1; TRBD1 or TRBD2 may be the D gene (5 bases each). The germline V and J ends were trimmed by 6 bases and 6 bases, with 18 bases remaining between them. Germline-derived CDR1 and CDR2 are LGHNT and FRNRAP. CDR3 length: 15 residues. The CDR3 nucleotides are TGTGCTAGTGGCTCCGGGACCTTAGCCGTCAATGAGCAGTTCTTC. This translates into CASGSGTLAVNEQFF.

The rearrangement links TRBV6-4 to TRBJ2-3, with a possible D match to TRBD1 (6 bases). The length of the CDR3 is 16 residues. V lost 0 bases and J 1 base, leaving 11 bases between the germline ends. Germline loops: CDR1 MRHNA, CDR2 SNTAGT. The CDR3 DNA sequence: TGTGCCAGCAGTGACTCGGCCCGACAGGGCACAGATACGCAGTATTTT. Translated: CASSDSARQGTDTQYF.

This clone occurred once. The chain couples TRBV27 to TRBJ2-7; TRBD2 matches 13 bases. Trimming took 4 bases from V and 4 from J; bases not matched to a gene: 1. Germline values: CDR1 MNHEY, CDR2 SMNVEV (reference sequence). The CDR3 covers 14 residues. The CDR3 sequence: CASSWTSGSYEQYF. The CDR3, as DNA: TGTGCCAGCAGTTGGACTAGCGGGAGTTACGAGCAGTACTTC.

V gene TRBV5-5 combines with J gene TRBJ1-2, with D hard to call. This CDR3 has 15 residues. V shed 0 bases and J shed 5 bases, with 14 bases lying between them. Germline CDR1 SGHKS, CDR2 YYEKEE (reference sequence). The CDR3 sequence: CASSLEAYSQYGYTF. The CDR3 nucleotides are TGTGCCAGCAGCTTGGAAGCTTACAGCCAATATGGCTACACCTTC.

The chain links TRBV9 to TRBJ2-7; D remains ambiguous. The CDR3 is made up of 13 amino acids. Germline CDR1 and CDR2: SGDLS and YYNGEE. Trimming pared 0 bases from V and 3 bases from J, leaving 7 bases between. The CDR3 DNA follows: TGTGCCAGCAGCGTAGCCGCCGGCTACGAGCAGTACTTC. This sequence encodes CASSVAAGYEQYF.

The chain combines TRBV9 with TRBJ2-7, with TRBD2 matching over 11 bases. Germline CDR1 reads SGDLS; CDR2 reads YYNGEE. The junction had 2 bases not matched to a gene; V was cut back by 3 bases and J by 0 bases. The CDR3 sequence is 15 residues long. The CDR3 region is CASSDGLAGSYEQYF. DNA for the CDR3: TGTGCCAGCAGCGACGGACTAGCGGGCTCCTACGAGCAGTACTTC.

The chain combines TRBV5-8 with TRBJ2-2, with 7 bases lining up with TRBD1. Germline V lookup: CDR1 SGHTS, CDR2 YDEGEE. Trimming at V came to 5 bases and at J to 0 bases, leaving 4 bases not matched to a gene. There are 15 residues in the CDR3. The DNA for the CDR3 is TGTGCCAGCAGGGCCGGGACAGCGAACACCGGGGAGCTGTTTTTT. Protein sequence: CASRAGTANTGELFF.

This clone was found once. The gene calls are TRBV19 and TRBJ2-3; D possibly corresponds to TRBD1 (5 bases). The CDR3 length is 15 residues. Germline V gene sequence: CDR1 LNHDA, CDR2 SQIVND (reference sequence). The V and J ends lost 3 bases and 1 base respectively, with 11 bases between them. The chain's CDR3 is CASSIIVGGTDTQYF. As DNA, the CDR3 is TGTGCCAGTAGTATCATTGTAGGGGGCACAGATACGCAGTATTTT.

This chain links TRBV4-2 with TRBJ1-5; D remains unclear. V lost 1 base to trimming and J lost 2 bases, with 9 bases between them. From germline, CDR1 is LGHNA and CDR2 YNFKEQ. The CDR3 consists of 15 residues. In DNA form, the CDR3 reads TGTGCCAGCAGCCAAGCCCTCCACGGCAATCAGCCCCAGCATTTT. This encodes CASSQALHGNQPQHF.

The chain links TRBV15 to TRBJ2-1; 7 nucleotides agree with TRBD2. Germline values: CDR1 LNHNV, CDR2 YYDKDF (reference sequence). This CDR3 is built from 13 residues. V lost 5 bases and J lost 6; bases outside the gene matches: 4. This chain's CDR3 is CATSRIAGNEQFF. CDR3 bases: TGTGCCACCAGCCGGATAGCGGGCAATGAGCAGTTCTTC. The variable domain in full, completed from reference TRBV15 and TRBJ2-1, reads DAMVIQNPRYQVTQFGKPVTLSCSQTLNHNVMYWYQQKSSQAPKLLFHYYDKDFNNEADTPDNFQSRRPNTSFCFLDIRSPGLGDTAMYLCATSRIAGNEQFFGPGTRLTVL.

V usage is TRBV27 and J usage is TRBJ1-4; perhaps TRBD1 as D (5 bases). The CDR3 runs to 13 residues. Germline V gene data show CDR1 as MNHEY and CDR2 as SMNVEV (reference sequence). Deletions cut 3 bases from V and 7 bases from J, with 9 bases between. CDR3 sequence: CASSFSTAEKLFF. The CDR3 coding sequence is TGTGCCAGCAGTTTCTCGACAGCTGAAAAACTGTTTTTT.

The V and J genes are TRBV7-6 and TRBJ1-3, with a weak D call TRBD1 (6 bases). The ends were cut back, 1 base at V and 2 bases at J, with 9 bases in the middle. The CDR3 loop spans 15 amino acids. Per the germline V gene, CDR1 is SGHVS and CDR2 is FNYEAQ. The CDR3 DNA reads TGTGCCAGCAGCTTAGACAGGGACGCTGGAAACACCATATATTTT. Translation gives CASSLDRDAGNTIYF.

The V call is TRBV9, the J call TRBJ2-2; perhaps TRBD1 as D (5 bases). The CDR3 totals 15 residues. The germline gives CDR1 SGDLS, CDR2 YYNGEE. V lost 0 bases, J lost 4 bases, and 10 bases lay in between. The CDR3 region has the DNA TGTGCCAGCAGCGTAGCCGGGCAGGGCACCGGGGAGCTGTTTTTT. This encodes CASSVAGQGTGELFF.

In its sample, this clone was seen once. Its ends do not fully match the called genes, so a read error is possible. The CDR3 DNA sequence: TGTGCTAGCAGCTCACAGGGTCGAGAGGGCTCTGATACGCAGTATTTT. The encoded protein is CASSSQGREGSDTQYF. This chain links TRBV7-7 with TRBJ2-3, with a possible D match to TRBD1 (6 bases). The length of the CDR3 is 16 residues. The germline gives CDR1 SSHAT, CDR2 FNYEAQ (reference sequence).

The chain has TRBV28 and TRBJ2-6; D remains unclear. The CDR3 has 16 residues. V was clipped by 4 bases and J by 2 bases, with 12 bases between them. Germline CDR1 MDHEN, CDR2 SYDVKM. The DNA for the CDR3 is TGTGCCAGCAGTTCCCCAGGTGGGGCTGGGGCCAACGTCCTGACTTTC. Translating it yields CASSSPGGAGANVLTF.

CDR3 sequence: CASSVEPVSGEQFF. The CDR3, as DNA: TGTGCCAGCAGCGTTGAGCCGGTGAGCGGTGAGCAGTTCTTC. The chain links TRBV9 to TRBJ2-1; tentative D call: TRBD2 (5 bases). V shed 2 bases and J shed 9 bases, with 15 bases lying between them. Germline values: CDR1 SGDLS, CDR2 YYNGEE. The CDR3 has 14 amino acids.

This chain connects TRBV14 to TRBJ2-2; no reliable D call. Trimming took off 4 bases at V and 4 bases at J, with 10 bases between the two ends. The germline V gene encodes CDR1 SGHDN and CDR2 FVKESK. This CDR3 has 14 residues. The CDR3 DNA reads as TGTGCCAGCAGCCTCCTCCGGCTCACCGGGGAGCTGTTTTTT. Its translation: CASSLLRLTGELFF.

The chain combines TRBV7-3 with TRBJ2-2, with no clear D. Trimming cost V 6 bases and J 1 base, with 6 bases left between them. This CDR3 has 13 amino acids. Per germline, CDR1 SGHTA and CDR2 FQGTGA. CDR3 DNA: TGTGCCAGCAGATTCGGGAACACCGGGGAGCTGTTTTTT. It yields the protein CASRFGNTGELFF.

This clone was seen once. The chain employs TRBV4-2 and TRBJ2-1, with D possibly matching TRBD2 (6 bases). Germline CDR1 and CDR2: LGHNA and YNFKEQ. V was clipped by 3 bases and J by 12 bases, with 27 bases between them. This CDR3 is built from 17 residues. CDR3 protein: CASSHLEPGLGPGGQFF. The CDR3 region has the DNA TGTGCCAGCAGCCACCTAGAACCGGGACTCGGACCCGGTGGGCAGTTCTTC.

The rearrangement links TRBV5-8 to TRBJ2-7; D may be TRBD2 (6 bases). Per the germline V gene, CDR1 is SGHTS and CDR2 is YDEGEE. With 4 bases removed from V and 1 base from J, the gap between germline ends came to 9 bases. The CDR3 covers 13 residues. The CDR3 region is CASSGGSSYEQYF. CDR3 in DNA: TGTGCCAGCAGCGGAGGGTCTTCCTACGAGCAGTACTTC.

The chain uses TRBV4-3 and TRBJ1-4, with D hard to call. The V gene's germline CDR1 is LGHNA and CDR2 YSLEER. Trimming took off 4 bases at V and 0 bases at J, with 9 bases between the two ends. The CDR3 has 15 amino acids. The DNA of the CDR3 is TGCGCCAGCAGCCCCCGCCCGGCAACTAATGAAAAACTGTTTTTT. It encodes CASSPRPATNEKLFF.

The rearrangement links TRBV5-5 to TRBJ1-3; 9 bases are a match to TRBD1. J was trimmed by 0 bases and V by 0 bases; bases with no gene match: 7. Looked up from germline, CDR1 is SGHKS and CDR2 is YYEKEE (reference sequence). The CDR3 covers 18 residues. CDR3 bases: TGTGCCAGCAGCTTGGCAGGGACAGGGTTCAGCTCTGGAAACACCATATATTTT. Amino acids: CASSLAGTGFSSGNTIYF. Filled out from reference TRBV5-5 and TRBJ1-3, the complete variable domain reads DAGVTQSPTHLIKTRGQQVTLRCSPISGHKSVSWYQQVLGQGPQFIFQYYEKEERGRGNFPDRFSARQFPNYSSELNVNALLLGDSALYLCASSLAGTGFSSGNTIYFGEGSWLTVV.

V and J are TRBV27 and TRBJ2-7; TRBD1 is a possible D gene (5 bases). Trimming removed 2 bases at V and 0 bases at J, with 8 bases between. From germline, CDR1 is MNHEY and CDR2 SMNVEV (reference sequence). The CDR3 contains 14 residues. The CDR3, as DNA: TGTGCCAGCAGTTTAGGCCAGGGCTCCTACGAGCAGTACTTC. It encodes CASSLGQGSYEQYF.

This clone was counted a single time. This chain links TRBV5-1 with TRBJ2-3; weak D call: TRBD2 (6 bases). Germline V gene lookup returns CDR1 SGHRS and CDR2 YFSETQ. The germline V and J ends were trimmed by 1 base and 3 bases, with 12 bases remaining between them. This CDR3 has 15 amino acids. CDR3 region: CASSLLEGGTDTQYF. The DNA for the CDR3 is TGCGCCAGCAGCTTGCTGGAGGGAGGTACAGATACGCAGTATTTT.

The chain couples TRBV6-6 to TRBJ1-2, with TRBD1 as a possible D gene (6 bases). CDR1 is MNHNY and CDR2 is SVGAGI in the germline V gene (reference sequence). V was shortened by 2 bases and J by 6 bases, with 16 bases between the two germline ends. The CDR3 is 15 amino acids. CDR3 DNA sequence: TGTGCCAGCAGTTACGACGGACAGCTTGAGGATGGCTACACCTTC. Its protein is CASSYDGQLEDGYTF.

This rearrangement joins TRBV19 to TRBJ2-1, with D uncertain. There are 13 residues in the CDR3. CDR1 is LNHDA, CDR2 SQIVND, per germline (reference sequence). V lost 3 bases and J 8 bases, leaving 11 bases between the germline ends. The CDR3: CASSMGVGDEQFF. The CDR3 coding sequence is TGTGCCAGTAGTATGGGCGTCGGCGATGAGCAGTTCTTC.